This entry describes one T cell receptor (beta chain). No cognate antigen has been identified for it. The junction does not match germline at one end; this may be a read error. The entire amount of isolated RNA was reverse transcribed using the High Capacity cDNA Reverse Transcription Kit, so the sequenced TCRB transcripts were expressed ones. Deep immunoSEQ sequencing was applied to naive, central memory and regulatory T cell samples, giving an average of approximately 4 million total reads per sample. After sorted cells were lysed in RLT buffer, RNA was extracted with DNase-treated RNeasy Micro or Mini kits, with the choice depending on cell number. To prevent cross-contamination, each cell subset was processed individually, whereas patient and healthy donor samples were processed jointly. The immunoSEQ multiplex PCR was used to amplify TCRB sequences from cDNA, generating 87-bp fragments that spanned the CDR3 region. Sequencing of the amplicons was performed on the Illumina HiSeq platform. For the original study's pipeline: Synthetic template baselines were used to correct PCR bias computationally, reads within Hamming distance 2 were collapsed together, and singletons that could not be merged were discarded. Reads were aligned against IMGT so that V, D and J genes, CDR3 length and insertions or deletions at six rearrangement sites could be assigned. Within each subset, clonotype counts were normalized to sorted cell number, after which true diversity and Gini coefficients were computed with the tcR R package. Repertoire sharing was quantified using the overlap coefficient calculated on TCRB nucleotide sequences. Out-of-frame TCRB sequences from naive cells were analyzed to stand in for the pre-selection repertoire. TCRdb holds this immuneACCESS table with in-frame rearrangements only. Some clones are missing; in checked studies, unresolved V genes explain under half, and the rest has no known cause. V and J calls and clone size follow that table, whereas D and trimming were derived from the DNA. The sample table records around 240,000 clones; around 9.6% of these occur just once. Clones ranked in the top ten supply around 0.037% of the sample.

The sample belongs to a study of beta chain features in type 1 diabetes (dated by TCRdb to 2016 to 2019). In the study overall: Patients and healthy donors did not differ in mean age, gender distribution, total cell number or subset yield. A total of over 90,000,000 sorted cells were examined across all samples, and a strong correlation was observed between cell number per subset and RNA yield. Regulatory and stem cell-like memory subsets were obtained from only 8 patients and about eight healthy donors, while naive and central memory subsets were obtained from all 30 or so donors. The study compared TCRB repertoires of sorted circulating CD4+ T cell subsets between recently diagnosed type 1 diabetes patients and matched healthy donors. Broad study findings and their caveats: Shorter templates might have been favored by PCR, but patient and control samples were amplified and corrected together, so both groups would have been affected equally by any skew. Naive, central memory and regulatory TCRB repertoires appeared to be more similar among patients than among healthy donors. A moderate but significant shortening of TCRB CDR3 length was observed in type 1 diabetes patients in all four CD4+ subsets. Because small numbers of individuals were included in the HLA sub-analyses, any influence of HLA type on TCRB rearrangement was left unresolved. Patients with type 1 diabetes made fewer insertions and deleted more nucleotides at VDJ recombination sites, implying thymic rearrangement abnormalities. Sequencing cDNA rather than genomic DNA could over-represent highly expressing activated cells, although activation and CD3 levels did not differ between groups.

Each donor gave one peripheral blood draw, averaging approximately 120 mL, which was collected into heparinised tubes. Using a panel that included CD45RO, CCR7, CD25, CD127, CD95 and CD27, naive, central memory, regulatory and stem cell-like memory CD4+ T cells were sorted on a BD FACSAria II. Every sorted population had a purity above 95%. PBMCs were isolated immediately by Lymphoprep density gradient centrifugation and stained directly without culture. So that batch effects would be minimized, each experiment stained and sorted samples in pairs, pairing one healthy donor with one patient. The CDR3 runs 19 amino acids, cysteine and phenylalanine included. The retained sequence is limited to the CDR3, 57 bases, with the frame set at the first base. The germline V gene provides CDR1 KGHSH and CDR2 LQKENI.

This TCR came from a woman under 30 in good health. Source material: naive CD4+ T cells from blood. The cell subset or site tag for this specimen amounts to: true naive CD4+ T cells. The sequence is built from TRBV18 and TRBJ2-7, with 13 middle bases fitting TRBD2. The CDR3 amino acid sequence is: CASSPLPGLAGRGSYEQYF. The DNA reads TGTGCCAGCTCCCCACTACCGGGACTAGCGGGAAGGGGGTCCTACGAGCAGTACTTC.